This TCR beta chain originates from a study of CD8 T cells in Susac syndrome. Turning to the study itself: Treatment status at blood draw for the Susac syndrome patients was therapy-naive, corticosteroids, or intravenous immunoglobulin alone.

Trimming cost V 3 bases and J 3 bases; bases outside gene matches: 1. CDR3 length: 14 residues. Germline V lookup: CDR1 LNHDA, CDR2 SQIVND (reference sequence). An amount of RNA that ranged from roughly 0.5 to 1 ug was reverse transcribed with random hexamers. It was immunoSEQ multiplex PCR that amplified TCR beta CDR3 across 54 Vbeta and 13 Jbeta. A single record per CDR3 protein comes from TCRdb applying MiXCR to the immunoSEQ multiplex PCR reads. Of tens of thousands of distinct CDR3 sequences listed, 93% are singletons. Study-wide findings and caveats: No clonal expansion appeared among CD4+ T cells in Susac patients.

In the case of this clonotype: Antigen unknown.

The V gene is TRBV19, the J gene TRBJ1-5; TRBD1 aligns across 8 bases. Sequencing input: CD4+ T cells from PBMCs. This clonotype was obtained from a human donor with Susac syndrome. The CDR3 here is CASSMGQANQPQHF. The DNA of the CDR3 is TGTGCCAGTAGTATGGGACAGGCCAATCAGCCCCAGCATTTT.